Shown below are 24 T cell receptor beta chains from a single sample sequenced in a study of shared clonotypes between healthy human individuals. Sequenced by immunoSEQ multiplex PCR; TCRdb stores in-frame clones only, minus some. Of about 490,000 clones in the sample, about 78% were seen once. Material for sequencing was PBMCs. The receptors stem from a woman aged 40 to 50 in good health. Some clones in this sample may be carry-over from other donors' samples.

This chain links TRBV4-2 with TRBJ2-7; 10 bases map to TRBD2. The CDR3 loop spans 16 amino acids. Germline CDR1 LGHNA, CDR2 YNFKEQ. The junction had 6 bases not matched to a gene; V was cut back by 0 bases and J by 4 bases. The CDR3 protein is CASSQDRALAGYEQYF. Here the CDR3 DNA reads TGTGCCAGCAGCCAAGACCGGGCACTAGCGGGGTACGAGCAGTACTTC.

For this clone: The same CDR3 also results from other DNA sequences found in this sample. The rearrangement uses TRBV18 and TRBJ1-5; D ambiguous. Trimming took 3 bases from V and 3 from J, leaving 3 bases between them. The CDR3 loop spans 12 amino acids. CDR1 KGHSH and CDR2 LQKENI come from the germline V gene. The CDR3 is CASSPDNQPQHF. The CDR3 bases are TGTGCCAGCTCACCGGACAATCAGCCCCAGCATTTT. Filled out from reference TRBV18 and TRBJ1-5, the complete variable domain reads NAGVMQNPRHLVRRRGQEARLRCSPMKGHSHVYWYRQLPEEGLKFMVYLQKENIIDESGMPKERFSAEFPKEGPSILRIQQVVRGDSAAYFCASSPDNQPQHFGDGTRLSIL.

The chain combines TRBV27 with TRBJ2-3; 8 bases are shared with TRBD2. This CDR3 has 16 amino acids. V shed 3 bases and J 1 base; nucleotides not matched to a gene: 6. Per germline, CDR1 MNHEY and CDR2 SMNVEV (reference sequence). The CDR3 bases are TGTGCCAGCAGTTTGTTGGCGGGAGGAGGCACAGATACGCAGTATTTT. Translation: CASSLLAGGGTDTQYF.

The chain links TRBV7-2 to TRBJ2-5; D not resolved. Trimming took off 2 bases at V and 1 base at J, with 14 bases between the two ends. Germline V gives CDR1 SGHTA, CDR2 FQGNSA. The CDR3 has 16 residues. The chain's CDR3 is CASSLLSAARQETQYF. CDR3 DNA sequence: TGTGCCAGCAGCTTACTTTCAGCCGCTCGCCAAGAGACCCAGTACTTC. Complete variable domain (other parts from reference TRBV7-2 and TRBJ2-5): GAGVSQSPSNKVTEKGKDVELRCDPISGHTALYWYRQSLGQGLEFLIYFQGNSAPDKSGLPSDRFSAERTGGSVSTLTIQRTQQEDSAVYLCASSLLSAARQETQYFGPGTRLLVL.

The chain links TRBV4-2 to TRBJ1-1; 7 bases are a match to TRBD1. With V trimmed by 4 bases and J by 3 bases, 8 bases remained unmatched. The V gene's germline CDR1 is LGHNA and CDR2 YNFKEQ. The CDR3 spans 15 residues. The CDR3 loop reads CASSRNPGGDTEAFF. CDR3 coding DNA: TGTGCCAGCAGCCGTAATCCAGGGGGAGACACTGAAGCTTTCTTT.

J is TRBJ2-1 and V is TRBV6-4; D is unclear. This CDR3 is 13 amino acids long. Germline CDR1 is MRHNA and CDR2 is SNTAGT. The V and J ends lost 0 bases and 9 bases respectively, with 9 bases between them. The CDR3 DNA reads TGTGCCAGCAGTGACTCGAATTTAGGTGAGCAGTTCTTC. Protein: CASSDSNLGEQFF.

V gene TRBV15 combines with J gene TRBJ2-2; no clear D. The CDR3 is 14 amino acids. V dropped 3 bases and J dropped 0 bases, with 5 bases sitting between them. Germline V gene sequence: CDR1 LNHNV, CDR2 YYDKDF (reference sequence). Here the CDR3 DNA reads TGTGCCACCAGCAGGACGGCGAACACCGGGGAGCTGTTTTTT. Translating it yields CATSRTANTGELFF.

The chain links TRBV4-1 to TRBJ2-7; D is undetermined. The CDR3 covers 15 residues. V lost 0 bases to trimming and J lost 9 bases, with 18 bases between them. CDR1 and CDR2 (germline): MGHRA, YSYEKL. This chain's CDR3 is CASSQDLVETPGQYF. The CDR3 DNA sequence: TGCGCCAGCAGCCAAGATCTGGTCGAGACCCCTGGGCAGTACTTC.

V usage is TRBV7-3 and J usage is TRBJ2-1; D may correspond to TRBD1 or TRBD2 (5 bases each). V was trimmed by 5 bases and J by 11 bases, leaving 25 bases between them. The CDR3 runs to 16 residues. Germline CDR1 and CDR2: SGHTA and FQGTGA. CDR3 DNA: TGTGCCAGCAGCACCGGGACCAATAGGTTATCGGACCAGCAGTTCTTC. Translating gives CASSTGTNRLSDQQFF.

The chain links TRBV6-1 to TRBJ1-1; TRBD1 matches 7 bases. Trimming at V came to 2 bases and at J to 4 bases, leaving 10 bases not matched to a gene. The CDR3 length is 16 residues. The germline V gene has CDR1 MNHNS and CDR2 SASEGT. CDR3 sequence (DNA): TGTGCCAGCAGTGAATTAACAGGGGAAGGGGGCACTGAAGCTTTCTTT. It yields the protein CASSELTGEGGTEAFF.

V is TRBV5-1 and J is TRBJ1-5, with a tentative D call TRBD1 (5 bases). Trimming left V 1 base short and J 5 bases short, with 13 bases between. Germline V gene sequence: CDR1 SGHRS, CDR2 YFSETQ. The CDR3 is 15 amino acids. The CDR3 is CASSLTGTSDQPQHF. Written as DNA, the CDR3 is TGCGCCAGCAGCTTGACCGGGACTTCCGATCAGCCCCAGCATTTT.

This chain uses TRBV2 with TRBJ2-7; 14 positions agree with TRBD2. The germline CDR1 and CDR2 sequences are SNHLY and FYNNEI. V shed 6 bases and J 2 bases; nucleotides not matched to a gene: 9. This CDR3 is built from 17 residues. The CDR3 coding sequence is TGTGCCAGCAGACACGGGACTAGCGGGAGTAAAGCCTACGAGCAGTACTTC. It translates to CASRHGTSGSKAYEQYF. Based on the CDR3 plus reference TRBV2 and TRBJ2-7, the full variable domain is EPEVTQTPSHQVTQMGQEVILRCVPISNHLYFYWYRQILGQKVEFLVSFYNNEISEKSEIFDDQFSVERPDGSNFTLKIRSTKLEDSAMYFCASRHGTSGSKAYEQYFGPGTRLTVT.

This clone was found a few times. The same CDR3 also results from other DNA sequences found in this sample. The rearrangement uses TRBV4-1 and TRBJ2-1; 14 bases are a match to TRBD2. Germline lookup yields CDR1 MGHRA and CDR2 YSYEKL. This CDR3 has 17 amino acids. Germline trimming cut 4 bases from V and 3 bases from J; bases unmatched to any gene: 5. CDR3 coding DNA: TGCGCCAGCAGCCGCTCGGGACTAGCGGGAGACTACAATGAGCAGTTCTTC. As protein: CASSRSGLAGDYNEQFF.

This clone has only one observation. This rearrangement joins TRBV7-2 to TRBJ1-3; no reliable D call. CDR3 length: 15 amino acids. The germline V gene has CDR1 SGHTA and CDR2 FQGNSA. The V gene lost 6 bases and the J gene lost 0 bases, with 12 bases spanning the gap. CDR3: CASRSDMSSGNTIYF. In nucleotides, the CDR3 is TGTGCCAGCAGGTCCGACATGAGCTCTGGAAACACCATATATTTT.

This clone has only a few counts. The sample carries other DNA sequences with the same CDR3. V usage is TRBV9 and J usage is TRBJ1-2; D is undetermined. Germline values: CDR1 SGDLS, CDR2 YYNGEE. Trimming shortened V by 0 bases and J by 4 bases, and 4 bases separated the two germline ends. The CDR3 loop spans 12 amino acids. CDR3 protein: CASSVAGYGYTF. The CDR3 nucleotides read TGTGCCAGCAGCGTAGCGGGCTATGGCTACACCTTC.

Concerning this clone: The sample contains more than one DNA sequence encoding this CDR3. This rearrangement joins TRBV7-3 to TRBJ1-1, with TRBD1 matching over 11 bases. The V gene end was trimmed by 5 bases and the J gene end by 8 bases; junction bases not matched to a gene: 4. This CDR3 comprises 13 residues. Germline loops: CDR1 SGHTA, CDR2 FQGTGA. This CDR3 is CASSRTGGGEAFF. CDR3 bases: TGTGCCAGCAGCCGGACAGGGGGCGGAGAAGCTTTCTTT.

The chain links TRBV15 to TRBJ2-1; possibly TRBD2 for D (7 bases). V was cut by 6 bases and J by 6 bases, with 12 bases left in between. Germline CDR1 reads LNHNV; CDR2 reads YYDKDF (reference sequence). The CDR3 covers 13 residues. As DNA, the CDR3 is TGTGCCACCAGGGGAAGGGGGGGCAATGAGCAGTTCTTC. Protein: CATRGRGGNEQFF. Full variable domain (remainder filled in from reference TRBV15 and TRBJ2-1): DAMVIQNPRYQVTQFGKPVTLSCSQTLNHNVMYWYQQKSSQAPKLLFHYYDKDFNNEADTPDNFQSRRPNTSFCFLDIRSPGLGDTAMYLCATRGRGGNEQFFGPGTRLTVL.

The rearrangement uses TRBV30 and TRBJ1-3; D gene ambiguous. There are 11 residues in the CDR3. V was trimmed by 5 bases and J by 0 bases, leaving 2 bases between them. Germline lookup yields CDR1 GTSNPN and CDR2 SVGIG (reference sequence). CDR3 amino acids: CAWDSGNTIYF. For the CDR3, the DNA is TGTGCCTGGGACTCTGGAAACACCATATATTTT.

This clone was seen a single time. The chain combines TRBV28 with TRBJ1-5; TRBD1 matches 7 bases. CDR3 size: 16 residues. Germline-derived CDR1 and CDR2 are MDHEN and SYDVKM. V gave up 4 bases and J gave up 5 bases; unmatched junction bases: 11. The CDR3 is CASSWFRGKTDQPQHF. As DNA, the CDR3 is TGTGCCAGCAGTTGGTTCAGGGGGAAAACGGATCAGCCCCAGCATTTT.

V and J are TRBV14 and TRBJ2-5; 9 bases map to TRBD1. The CDR3 sequence is 16 residues long. The ends lost 4 bases at V and 2 bases at J; junction bases unmatched: 8. Germline-derived CDR1 and CDR2 are SGHDN and FVKESK. This chain's CDR3 is CASSLTGGMWQETQYF. CDR3 DNA: TGTGCCAGCAGCCTTACAGGGGGCATGTGGCAAGAGACCCAGTACTTC.

V gene TRBV6-1 combines with J gene TRBJ1-6; no firm D call. CDR3 size: 14 residues. V shed 0 bases and J shed 11 bases, with 11 bases lying between them. Germline loops: CDR1 MNHNS, CDR2 SASEGT. CDR3 in DNA: TGTGCCAGCAGTGAAGCCAATTCTCCGACACCCCTCCACTTT. Protein product: CASSEANSPTPLHF.

V is TRBV15 and J is TRBJ2-5; possibly TRBD1 for D (6 bases). The CDR3 sequence is 14 residues long. Trimming took 0 bases from V and 7 from J, leaving 12 bases between them. The germline gives CDR1 LNHNV, CDR2 YYDKDF (reference sequence). Here the CDR3 DNA reads TGTGCCACCAGCAGAGATGCGAGAGGGGGGACCCAGTACTTC. It translates to CATSRDARGGTQYF.

In this sample, this clone turned up once. This sequence may be a read error, since a much larger clone differs from it by one base. The chain employs TRBV28 and TRBJ1-1; D might be TRBD1 (5 bases). The CDR3 runs to 14 residues. Germline CDR1 MDHEN, CDR2 SYDVKM. In nucleotides, the CDR3 is TGTGCCAGCAGCCCCCCTCGACAGAACACTGAAACTTTCTTT. Protein product: CASSPPRQNTETFF.

The V gene is TRBV5-1, the J gene TRBJ2-1; 8 bases line up with TRBD1. CDR1 and CDR2 (germline): SGHRS, YFSETQ. J lost 5 bases, V lost 3 bases, and 7 bases had no gene match. This CDR3 contains 15 residues. CDR3 protein: CASSSGQGRHNEQFF. The CDR3 coding sequence is TGCGCCAGCAGCTCCGGACAGGGAAGGCACAATGAGCAGTTCTTC.